These 18 T cell receptor beta chains came from one sample sequenced in a study of molecular identifiers for immune sequencing clone quantification. TCRdb itself ran the PCR reads through MiXCR, one entry per CDR3 protein. Among around 460,000 distinct CDR3 sequences listed, about 25% were seen once. Source material: naive CD8+ T cells from blood, with Jurkat cell RNA spiked in. Subset given: FACS-sorted CD8+CD4-CCR7+CD45RA+ naive T cells. These receptors were taken from a human donor in good health. Some libraries in this study had Jurkat cell RNA spiked in.

The chain uses TRBV28 and TRBJ2-1, with 9 bases matching TRBD2. Trimming took 4 bases from V and 6 from J; bases not matched to a gene: 10. CDR1 MDHEN and CDR2 SYDVKM come from the germline V gene. This CDR3 spans 16 amino acids. Here the CDR3 reads CASSSRLAAIANEQFF. The CDR3 nucleotides are TGTGCCAGCAGTTCCAGACTAGCGGCCATAGCCAATGAGCAGTTCTTC.

The V and J genes are TRBV7-6 and TRBJ2-7, with D perhaps matching TRBD1 or TRBD2 (5 bases each). V lost 5 bases and J 1 base, leaving 27 bases between the germline ends. The CDR3 length is 19 residues. Germline V CDR1 and CDR2: SGHVS, FNYEAQ. The CDR3 here is CASSEGVGQGHPLSYEQYF. For the CDR3, the DNA is TGTGCCAGCAGCGAGGGAGTGGGGCAGGGTCACCCCCTATCCTACGAGCAGTACTTC.

The chain is built from TRBV13 and TRBJ1-1, with a possible D match to TRBD1 (5 bases). Germline values: CDR1 PRHDT, CDR2 FYEKMQ (reference sequence). Between the trimmed V and J ends, which lost 5 bases and 10 bases, there was a span of 17 bases. The CDR3 covers 13 residues. The CDR3 is CASSATGRRLAFF. CDR3 in DNA: TGTGCCAGCAGCGCGACGGGGCGGAGGTTAGCTTTCTTT.

The J gene is TRBJ2-2, the V gene TRBV5-6, with 10 bases aligning to TRBD2. The CDR3 extends over 15 amino acids. The J segment lost 3 bases and the V segment lost 5 bases, leaving 4 bases of the junction unmatched. The germline V gene encodes CDR1 SGHDT and CDR2 YYEEEE. CDR3 in amino acids: CASRTSGAYTGELFF. The CDR3 DNA reads TGTGCCAGCAGAACTAGCGGGGCGTACACCGGGGAGCTGTTTTTT.

V and J are TRBV5-6 and TRBJ1-1; no definite D call. The CDR3 sequence is 12 residues long. Germline assignment: CDR1 SGHDT and CDR2 YYEEEE. Between the trimmed V and J ends, which lost 4 bases and 8 bases, there was a span of 12 bases. Here the CDR3 reads CASSPRTLEAFF. CDR3 nucleotide sequence: TGTGCCAGCAGCCCGAGGACGTTGGAAGCTTTCTTT.

The table lists this clonotype with many counts. This sequence joins TRBV7-6 and TRBJ2-3; the match to TRBD2 covers 7 bases. The CDR3 spans 17 residues. CDR1 is SGHVS, CDR2 FNYEAQ, per germline. The trim removed 1 base at V and 2 bases at J, leaving 9 bases unmatched. The CDR3 bases are TGTGCCAGCAGCTTAGAGATAAGCGGGGCCGACACAGATACGCAGTATTTT. Its translation: CASSLEISGADTDTQYF.

This clonotype was seen a few times. This rearrangement joins TRBV7-6 to TRBJ2-5; possibly TRBD1 or TRBD2 for D (5 bases each). The CDR3 contains 14 residues. V lost 5 bases to trimming and J lost 2 bases, with 12 bases between them. Germline CDR1 reads SGHVS; CDR2 reads FNYEAQ. The CDR3 region has the DNA TGTGCCAGCAGCCCGGGACCGTATCAAGAGACCCAGTACTTC. Translated: CASSPGPYQETQYF.

On this clonotype: One base away lies a much larger clone, so this may be a sequencing read error. The chain joins TRBV7-3 to TRBJ2-1; 7 bases agree with TRBD1. Per the germline V gene, CDR1 is SGHTA and CDR2 is FQGTGA. This CDR3 contains 19 residues. V shed 5 bases, J shed 5 bases, and the junction held 21 bases outside the gene matches. CDR3: CASSPPRGTVGLEDNEQFF. The CDR3 DNA is TGTGCCAGCAGCCCACCGAGAGGGACAGTCGGATTGGAAGACAATGAGCAGTTCTTC.

This clonotype was found many times. The chain is built from TRBV20-1 and TRBJ2-7, with 8 nucleotides matching TRBD2. The trim removed 2 bases at V and 4 bases at J, leaving 4 bases unmatched. The CDR3 spans 13 residues. The germline V gene has CDR1 DFQATT and CDR2 SNEGSKA (reference sequence). CDR3: CSARRASGYEQYF. For the CDR3, the DNA is TGCAGTGCTAGACGGGCTAGCGGGTACGAGCAGTACTTC.

This clonotype was observed at least ten times. The chain uses TRBV7-2 and TRBJ1-4, with a tentative D call TRBD1 (6 bases). CDR1 SGHTA and CDR2 FQGNSA come from the germline V gene. Trimming cost V 2 bases and J 6 bases, with 13 bases left between them. The CDR3 is 15 amino acids. The CDR3 DNA is TGTGCCAGCAGCTTATTGGCAGGGACATATGAAAAACTGTTTTTT. Amino acid sequence: CASSLLAGTYEKLFF. The full variable domain, rest sourced from reference TRBV7-2 and TRBJ1-4, is GAGVSQSPSNKVTEKGKDVELRCDPISGHTALYWYRQSLGQGLEFLIYFQGNSAPDKSGLPSDRFSAERTGGSVSTLTIQRTQQEDSAVYLCASSLLAGTYEKLFFGSGTQLSVL.

This clonotype came up many times. J is TRBJ2-3 and V is TRBV19; TRBD2 matches 7 bases. The CDR3 extends over 13 amino acids. CDR1 is LNHDA and CDR2 is SQIVND in the germline V gene (reference sequence). V shed 7 bases and J 4 bases; nucleotides not matched to a gene: 5. This chain's CDR3 is CASIGGSSDTQYF. The CDR3 DNA is TGTGCCAGTATCGGCGGGAGTTCAGATACGCAGTATTTT.

This clonotype was recorded at least ten times. This chain connects TRBV7-9 to TRBJ2-7; D is undetermined. Trimming pared 1 base from V and 2 bases from J, leaving 6 bases between. Germline CDR1 SEHNR, CDR2 FQNEAQ (reference sequence). CDR3 length: 13 residues. DNA of the CDR3: TGTGCCAGCAGCTTAGTACAGCCCTACGAGCAGTACTTC. Its protein product is CASSLVQPYEQYF.

As concerns this clonotype: A much bigger clone sits one base away, suggesting this may be a read error. The chain employs TRBV7-2 and TRBJ2-5; no firm D call. The CDR3 runs 14 residues. CDR1 SGHTA and CDR2 FQGNSA come from the germline V gene. Trimming shortened V by 5 bases and J by 1 base, and 11 bases separated the two germline ends. CDR3 nucleotides: TGTGCCAGCAGCGTAGTGGGCAGCCAAGAGACCCAGTACTTC. Its translation is CASSVVGSQETQYF.

The chain carries TRBV28 and TRBJ2-3, with TRBD1 matching 9 bases. Germline CDR1 and CDR2: MDHEN and SYDVKM. V shed 4 bases and J 2 bases; nucleotides not matched to a gene: 7. CDR3 size: 16 residues. CDR3 DNA: TGTGCCAGCAGTTCGGACCGGGACAGGGACACAGATACGCAGTATTTT. It yields the protein CASSSDRDRDTDTQYF.

The sample holds many counts of this clonotype. J is TRBJ1-5 and V is TRBV5-5; D is undetermined. The CDR3 is 15 residues long. The germline V and J ends were trimmed by 4 bases and 0 bases, with 11 bases remaining between them. Germline V CDR1 and CDR2: SGHKS, YYEKEE (reference sequence). CDR3 DNA: TGTGCCAGCAGCGAGGACGGCAATAGCAATCAGCCCCAGCATTTT. Translation: CASSEDGNSNQPQHF.

The chain uses TRBV3-1 and TRBJ2-6, with 7 bases identical to TRBD1. V gave up 3 bases and J gave up 3 bases; unmatched junction bases: 8. The length of the CDR3 is 17 residues. CDR1 and CDR2 from the germline V gene are LGHDT and YNNKEL (reference sequence). This CDR3 reads CASSHDPTGVGANVLTF. The CDR3 nucleotides read TGTGCCAGCAGCCACGACCCTACAGGGGTTGGGGCCAACGTCCTGACTTTC.

This chain uses TRBV27 with TRBJ1-1; D is uncertain. The CDR3 runs to 13 residues. The germline CDR1 and CDR2 sequences are MNHEY and SMNVEV (reference sequence). Trimming cost V 8 bases and J 0 bases, with 10 bases left between them. CDR3 region: CASERLMNTEAFF. As DNA, the CDR3 is TGTGCCAGCGAAAGGTTAATGAACACTGAAGCTTTCTTT.

This clonotype has just a few counts. This chain connects TRBV18 to TRBJ2-3, with D maybe TRBD1 (6 bases). Trimming removed 3 bases from V and 2 bases from J, with 15 bases in between. The CDR3 has 16 amino acids. Germline loops: CDR1 KGHSH, CDR2 LQKENI. The CDR3 DNA sequence: TGTGCCAGCTCACCCCCGGGACAAGAACTCACAGATACGCAGTATTTT. It codes for CASSPPGQELTDTQYF. Looking up the rest from reference TRBV18 and TRBJ2-3 gives the full variable domain: NAGVMQNPRHLVRRRGQEARLRCSPMKGHSHVYWYRQLPEEGLKFMVYLQKENIIDESGMPKERFSAEFPKEGPSILRIQQVVRGDSAAYFCASSPPGQELTDTQYFGPGTRLTVL.